Only a few counts were recorded for the clone carrying this T cell receptor beta chain. The antigen is not known. This CDR3 is built from 14 residues. Germline CDR1 reads SGHRS; CDR2 reads YFSETQ. V was pared by 4 bases and J by 5 bases, with 16 bases between. These data belong to a study of beta chain features in type 1 diabetes. The whole isolated RNA underwent reverse transcription, so sequencing captured expressed TCRB transcripts. The repertoire was sequenced with immunoSEQ multiplex PCR; TCRdb's copy has only in-frame clones and lacks some. The sample lists about 360,000 clones; roughly 13% were seen once. Study results and limitations: VDJ junctions sequenced from type 1 diabetes patients showed fewer insertions and more deletions. Patients showed naive, central memory and Treg TCRB repertoires that appeared more similar than those of healthy donors. Equally in patients and controls, PCR might preferentially amplify shorter templates.

Sequenced input: naive CD4+ T cells from blood. The sequence came from a man aged 18 to 35 in good health. V gene TRBV5-1 combines with J gene TRBJ2-7, with a possible D match to TRBD2 (6 bases). The CDR3, as DNA: TGCGCCAGCAGCCCGGGACTCGGTAACCACGAGCAGTACTTC. Protein: CASSPGLGNHEQYF.